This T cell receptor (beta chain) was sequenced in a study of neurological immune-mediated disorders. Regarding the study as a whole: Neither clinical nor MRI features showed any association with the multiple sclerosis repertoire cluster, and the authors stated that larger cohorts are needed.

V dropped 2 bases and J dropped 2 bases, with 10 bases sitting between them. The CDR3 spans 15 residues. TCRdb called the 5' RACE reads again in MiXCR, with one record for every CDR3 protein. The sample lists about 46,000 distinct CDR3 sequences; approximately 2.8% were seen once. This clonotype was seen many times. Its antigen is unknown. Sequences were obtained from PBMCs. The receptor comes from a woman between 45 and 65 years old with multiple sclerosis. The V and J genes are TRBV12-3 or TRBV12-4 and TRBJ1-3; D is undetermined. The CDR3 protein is CASSLNGNTGNTIYF. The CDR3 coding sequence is TGTGCCAGCAGTTTAAATGGCAACACTGGAAACACCATATATTTT.